The T cell receptor (beta chain) described here comes from a study of blood T cell repertoires in COVID-19. At the level of the study: Nucleic acid was either cDNA or gDNA, and it came from T cells, B-cell-depleted T cells, or PBMCs.

This clone has just one count. From germline, CDR1 is SGHDT and CDR2 YYEEEE. The CDR3 extends over 15 amino acids. V lost 4 bases and J 4 bases, leaving 15 bases between the germline ends. Authors' methods: Counts of nucleated cells, estimated from reference gene primer amplification, were obtained. Some clones are missing from TCRdb's copy, which holds only in-frame ones; the method was immunoSEQ multiplex PCR. Clone size and the V and J calls come from that table; the DNA yielded D and trimming. The sample gives roughly 120,000 clones, approximately 84% of which show up once; just under 7.5% is in the top ten.

The rearrangement joins TRBV5-6 to TRBJ1-5; D is perhaps TRBD1 (5 bases). This sequence originates from a man between 65 and 80 years old with active or convalescent COVID-19. Material: peripheral blood. Here the CDR3 reads CASSLQGVRNQPQHF. The CDR3, as DNA: TGTGCCAGCAGCCTCCAGGGTGTAAGAAATCAGCCCCAGCATTTT.